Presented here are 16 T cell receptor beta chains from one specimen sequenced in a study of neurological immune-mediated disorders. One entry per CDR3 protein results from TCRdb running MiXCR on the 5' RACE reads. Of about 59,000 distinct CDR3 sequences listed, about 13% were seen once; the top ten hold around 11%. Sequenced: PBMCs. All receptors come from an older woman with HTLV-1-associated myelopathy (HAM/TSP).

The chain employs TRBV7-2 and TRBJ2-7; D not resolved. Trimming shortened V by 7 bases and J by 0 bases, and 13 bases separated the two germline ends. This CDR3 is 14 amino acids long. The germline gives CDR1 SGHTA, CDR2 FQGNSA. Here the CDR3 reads CASIPRRYSYEQYF. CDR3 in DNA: TGTGCCAGCATCCCTCGGCGGTACTCCTACGAGCAGTACTTC.

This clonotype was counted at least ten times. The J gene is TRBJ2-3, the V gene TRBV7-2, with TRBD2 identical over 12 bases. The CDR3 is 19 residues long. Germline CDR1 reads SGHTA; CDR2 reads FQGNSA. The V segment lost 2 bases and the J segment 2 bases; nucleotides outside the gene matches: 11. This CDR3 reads CASSLPASGRARYTDTQYF. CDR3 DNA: TGTGCCAGCAGCTTACCCGCTAGCGGGAGGGCTAGGTACACAGATACGCAGTATTTT. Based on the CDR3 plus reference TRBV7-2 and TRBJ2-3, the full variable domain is GAGVSQSPSNKVTEKGKDVELRCDPISGHTALYWYRQSLGQGLEFLIYFQGNSAPDKSGLPSDRFSAERTGGSVSTLTIQRTQQEDSAVYLCASSLPASGRARYTDTQYFGPGTRLTVL.

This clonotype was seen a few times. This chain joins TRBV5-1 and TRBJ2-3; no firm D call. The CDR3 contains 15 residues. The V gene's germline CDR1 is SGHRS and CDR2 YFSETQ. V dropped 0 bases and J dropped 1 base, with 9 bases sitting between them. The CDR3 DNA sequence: TGCGCCAGCAGCTTGGACAGTGCGGGCACAGATACGCAGTATTTT. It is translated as CASSLDSAGTDTQYF.

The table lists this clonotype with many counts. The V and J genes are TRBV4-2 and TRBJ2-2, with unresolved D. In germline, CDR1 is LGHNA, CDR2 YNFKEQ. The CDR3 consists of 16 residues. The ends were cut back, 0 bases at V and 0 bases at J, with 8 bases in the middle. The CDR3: CASSQDILANTGELFF. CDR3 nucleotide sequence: TGTGCCAGCAGCCAAGATATCCTGGCGAACACCGGGGAGCTGTTTTTT.

The CDR3 nucleotides are TGCAGCAGTACCGTATCGGGATACGCTAGTGAGCAGTTCTTC. This translates into CSSTVSGYASEQFF. The chain uses TRBV20-1 and TRBJ2-1, with D possibly being TRBD2 (5 bases). The length of the CDR3 is 14 residues. Per germline, CDR1 DFQATT and CDR2 SNEGSKA (reference sequence).

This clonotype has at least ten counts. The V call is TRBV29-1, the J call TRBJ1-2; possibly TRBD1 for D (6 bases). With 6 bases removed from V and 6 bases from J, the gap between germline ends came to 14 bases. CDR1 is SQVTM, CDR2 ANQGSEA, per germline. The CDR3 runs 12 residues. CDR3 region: CSVNRVTNGYTF. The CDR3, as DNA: TGCAGCGTGAACAGGGTAACCAATGGCTACACCTTC.

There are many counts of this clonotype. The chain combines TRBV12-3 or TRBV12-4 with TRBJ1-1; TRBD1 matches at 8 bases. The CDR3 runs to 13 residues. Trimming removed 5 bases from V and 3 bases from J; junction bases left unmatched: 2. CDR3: CASSKDRDTEAFF. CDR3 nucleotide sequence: TGTGCCAGCAGTAAGGACAGGGACACTGAAGCTTTCTTT.

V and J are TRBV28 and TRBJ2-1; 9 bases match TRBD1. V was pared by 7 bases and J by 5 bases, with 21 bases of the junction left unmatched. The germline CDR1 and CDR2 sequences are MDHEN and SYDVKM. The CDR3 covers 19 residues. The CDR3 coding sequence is TGTGCCAGCATAAGGGGGGACAGGGTCAGCGTGTCCCCACACAATGAGCAGTTCTTC. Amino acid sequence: CASIRGDRVSVSPHNEQFF.

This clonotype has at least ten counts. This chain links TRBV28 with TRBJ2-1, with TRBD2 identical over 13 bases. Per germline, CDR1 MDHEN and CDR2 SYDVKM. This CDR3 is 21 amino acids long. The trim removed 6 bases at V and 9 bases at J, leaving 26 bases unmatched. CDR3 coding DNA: TGTGCCAGCAGCCTCCTTTCGCGTGGGACTAGCGGGATAGGGCTCGGCGGTGAGCAGTTCTTC. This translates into CASSLLSRGTSGIGLGGEQFF.

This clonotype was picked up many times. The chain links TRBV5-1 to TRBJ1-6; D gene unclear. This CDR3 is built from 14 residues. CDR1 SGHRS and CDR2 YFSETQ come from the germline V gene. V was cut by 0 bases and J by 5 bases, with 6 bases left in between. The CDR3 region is CASSLGRDNSPLHF. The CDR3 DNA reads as TGCGCCAGCAGCTTGGGGCGGGATAATTCACCCCTCCACTTT.

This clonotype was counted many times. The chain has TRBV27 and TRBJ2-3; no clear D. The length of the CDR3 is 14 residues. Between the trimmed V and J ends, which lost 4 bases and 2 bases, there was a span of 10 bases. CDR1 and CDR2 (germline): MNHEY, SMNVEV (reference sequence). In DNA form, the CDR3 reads TGTGCCAGCAGTTCGGGCAGGATCACAGATACGCAGTATTTT. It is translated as CASSSGRITDTQYF.

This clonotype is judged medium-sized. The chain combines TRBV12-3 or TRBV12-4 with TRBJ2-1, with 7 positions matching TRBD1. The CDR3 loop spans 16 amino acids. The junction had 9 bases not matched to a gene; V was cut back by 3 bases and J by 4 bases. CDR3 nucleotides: TGTGCCAGCAGTTTTTTAGGGGGCCCGGGATACAATGAGCAGTTCTTC. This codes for CASSFLGGPGYNEQFF.

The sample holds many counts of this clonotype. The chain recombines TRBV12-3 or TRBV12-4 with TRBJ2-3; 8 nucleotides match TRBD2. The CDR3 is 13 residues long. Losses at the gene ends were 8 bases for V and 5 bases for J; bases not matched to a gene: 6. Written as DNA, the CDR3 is TGTGCCAGCCTTGCGGGAGGCGGAGATACGCAGTATTTT. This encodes CASLAGGGDTQYF.

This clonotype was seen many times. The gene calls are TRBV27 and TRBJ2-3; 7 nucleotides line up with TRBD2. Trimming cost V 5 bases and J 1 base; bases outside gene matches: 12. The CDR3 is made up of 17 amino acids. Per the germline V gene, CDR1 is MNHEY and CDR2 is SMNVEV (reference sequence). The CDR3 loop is CASSPIWGGRGTDTQYF. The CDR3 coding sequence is TGTGCCAGCAGTCCGATCTGGGGGGGGAGAGGCACAGATACGCAGTATTTT.

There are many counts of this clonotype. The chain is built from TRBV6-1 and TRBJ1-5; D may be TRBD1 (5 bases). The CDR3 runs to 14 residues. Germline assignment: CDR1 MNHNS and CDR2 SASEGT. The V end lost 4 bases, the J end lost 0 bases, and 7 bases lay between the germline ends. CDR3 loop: CASSVTDSNQPQHF. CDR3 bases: TGTGCCAGCAGTGTGACAGATAGCAATCAGCCCCAGCATTTT.

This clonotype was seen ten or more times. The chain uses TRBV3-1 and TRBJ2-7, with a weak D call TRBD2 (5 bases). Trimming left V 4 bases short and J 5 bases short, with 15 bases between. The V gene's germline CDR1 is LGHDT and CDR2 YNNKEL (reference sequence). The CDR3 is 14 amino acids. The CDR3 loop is CASSPAGRLHEQYF. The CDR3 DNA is TGTGCCAGCAGCCCCGCGGGTAGACTCCACGAGCAGTACTTC.